This paragraph covers one TCR beta chain sequence. Measured with immunoSEQ multiplex PCR; TCRdb has only the in-frame clones, and not every one. The repertoire holds 40,000 to 50,000 clones, with around 90% as singletons. These data come from a study of T cell changes during pregnancy in multiple sclerosis. Between the trimmed V and J ends, which lost 4 bases and 4 bases, there was a span of 21 bases. The CDR3 spans 17 residues. Per germline, CDR1 SGHRS and CDR2 YFSETQ. The receptor was isolated from a female donor with multiple sclerosis, enrolled in a pregnancy study. This chain connects TRBV5-1 to TRBJ2-1; perhaps TRBD1 as D (5 bases). Source: CD8+ T cells from peripheral blood mononuclear cells, taken in the first trimester of pregnancy. The CDR3 bases are TGCGCCAGCAGCGGGGCAGGGCCCTTGGGTGGGTACAATGAGCAGTTCTTC. Encoded protein: CASSGAGPLGGYNEQFF.